This TCR beta chain was found in a study of T cells after yellow fever vaccination. This CDR3 comprises 15 residues. Germline-derived CDR1 and CDR2 are SGHAT and FQNNGV. The ends were cut back, 5 bases at V and 2 bases at J, with 16 bases in the middle. One entry per CDR3 protein, called by TCRdb with MiXCR from the 5' RACE reads. This sample has 250,000 or so distinct CDR3 sequences, with roughly 3.7% found just once. This clonotype occurred a few times. The V gene is TRBV11-2, the J gene TRBJ2-7, with D unresolved. This specimen consisted of PBMCs, obtained 15 days after the yellow fever booster vaccination. This clonotype was sampled from a man between 18 and 35 years old who received the YFV17D yellow fever vaccine. The CDR3 loop reads CASSPIGRLTYEQYF. DNA for the CDR3: TGTGCCAGCAGCCCCATCGGCAGGCTGACCTACGAGCAGTACTTC.